This entry describes one T cell receptor (beta chain). Repertoires were generated with immunoSEQ multiplex PCR, while TCRdb's copy carries only in-frame clones and drops some. The table includes some 60,000 clones, approximately 85% detected once. This sample stems from a study of blood T cell repertoires in COVID-19. About the study: The United States, Italy and Spain were the sources of the acute and convalescent COVID-19 samples.

Germline CDR1 and CDR2: SGHNT and YYREEE (reference sequence). CDR3 length equals 15 residues. The J segment lost 2 bases and the V segment lost 4 bases, leaving 4 bases of the junction unmatched. This sequence was found in a human donor in a cohort sampled during active COVID-19. Specimen: peripheral blood. This chain links TRBV5-4 with TRBJ1-1, with TRBD1 matching 11 bases. CDR3 nucleotide sequence: TGTGCCAGCAGCCTGGACAGGGGGCAAAACACTGAAGCTTTCTTT. It yields the protein CASSLDRGQNTEAFF.